Presented here are 5 T cell receptor beta chains from one specimen sequenced in a study of Ad26.COV2.S vaccination and SARS-CoV-2 variants. The data were produced by immunoSEQ multiplex PCR, yet TCRdb's version contains in-frame clones alone and is incomplete. Among about 440,000 clones listed, around 91% were seen once. Stated treatment: roughly 19 received Ad26.COV2.S at low or high dose, single or two shots; 5 received placebo; per-sample allocation not given. Vaccine and placebo recipients were sampled on day 63 after the first injection. The input for sequencing was peripheral blood, taken in a trial of Ad26.COV2.S vaccine versus placebo. The receptors shown here come from a person between 18 and 60 years old who received the Ad26.COV2.S COVID-19 vaccine or a placebo.

The V and J genes are TRBV6-5 and TRBJ2-7; tentatively, D is TRBD1 (6 bases). Trimming stripped 7 bases from V and 3 bases from J, with 16 bases between. Germline V CDR1 and CDR2: MNHEY, SVGAGI. This CDR3 region has 14 residues. The CDR3 loop is CASMGQGTHYEQYF. For the CDR3, the DNA is TGTGCCAGCATGGGGCAGGGGACCCACTACGAGCAGTACTTC.

The chain is built from TRBV28 and TRBJ1-5; no firm D call. The CDR3 extends over 14 amino acids. Deletions cut 2 bases from V and 4 bases from J, with 9 bases between. The germline CDR1 and CDR2 sequences are MDHEN and SYDVKM. The CDR3 is CASSLGRMNQPQHF. The CDR3 DNA is TGTGCCAGCAGTTTAGGTCGGATGAATCAGCCCCAGCATTTT.

This clone showed up just a few times. The V and J genes are TRBV30 and TRBJ2-7, with TRBD2 identical over 7 bases. The V gene end was trimmed by 3 bases and the J gene end by 3 bases; junction bases not matched to a gene: 5. CDR1 and CDR2 from the germline V gene are GTSNPN and SVGIG (reference sequence). CDR3 length equals 13 residues. The CDR3 loop reads CAWSKLAYYEQYF. The CDR3 nucleotides are TGTGCCTGGAGCAAACTAGCGTACTACGAGCAGTACTTC.

The CDR3 DNA reads TGCAGCGTTGACCCCCCGGGACCAAACACAGATACGCAGTATTTT. This encodes CSVDPPGPNTDTQYF. The chain combines TRBV29-1 with TRBJ2-3; D is perhaps TRBD1 or TRBD2 (5 bases each). The germline gives CDR1 SQVTM, CDR2 ANQGSEA. The CDR3 is 15 amino acids. Trimming took off 3 bases at V and 2 bases at J, with 15 bases between the two ends.

The table lists this clone with a few counts. V usage is TRBV4-3 and J usage is TRBJ1-2; 11 bases map to TRBD1. CDR3 size: 15 residues. The J segment lost 5 bases and the V segment lost 4 bases, leaving 6 bases of the junction unmatched. Germline V gene data show CDR1 as LGHNA and CDR2 as YSLEER. The CDR3 DNA reads as TGCGCCAGCAGCCCAGGACAGGGGGCAAGTTATGGCTACACCTTC. This encodes CASSPGQGASYGYTF.